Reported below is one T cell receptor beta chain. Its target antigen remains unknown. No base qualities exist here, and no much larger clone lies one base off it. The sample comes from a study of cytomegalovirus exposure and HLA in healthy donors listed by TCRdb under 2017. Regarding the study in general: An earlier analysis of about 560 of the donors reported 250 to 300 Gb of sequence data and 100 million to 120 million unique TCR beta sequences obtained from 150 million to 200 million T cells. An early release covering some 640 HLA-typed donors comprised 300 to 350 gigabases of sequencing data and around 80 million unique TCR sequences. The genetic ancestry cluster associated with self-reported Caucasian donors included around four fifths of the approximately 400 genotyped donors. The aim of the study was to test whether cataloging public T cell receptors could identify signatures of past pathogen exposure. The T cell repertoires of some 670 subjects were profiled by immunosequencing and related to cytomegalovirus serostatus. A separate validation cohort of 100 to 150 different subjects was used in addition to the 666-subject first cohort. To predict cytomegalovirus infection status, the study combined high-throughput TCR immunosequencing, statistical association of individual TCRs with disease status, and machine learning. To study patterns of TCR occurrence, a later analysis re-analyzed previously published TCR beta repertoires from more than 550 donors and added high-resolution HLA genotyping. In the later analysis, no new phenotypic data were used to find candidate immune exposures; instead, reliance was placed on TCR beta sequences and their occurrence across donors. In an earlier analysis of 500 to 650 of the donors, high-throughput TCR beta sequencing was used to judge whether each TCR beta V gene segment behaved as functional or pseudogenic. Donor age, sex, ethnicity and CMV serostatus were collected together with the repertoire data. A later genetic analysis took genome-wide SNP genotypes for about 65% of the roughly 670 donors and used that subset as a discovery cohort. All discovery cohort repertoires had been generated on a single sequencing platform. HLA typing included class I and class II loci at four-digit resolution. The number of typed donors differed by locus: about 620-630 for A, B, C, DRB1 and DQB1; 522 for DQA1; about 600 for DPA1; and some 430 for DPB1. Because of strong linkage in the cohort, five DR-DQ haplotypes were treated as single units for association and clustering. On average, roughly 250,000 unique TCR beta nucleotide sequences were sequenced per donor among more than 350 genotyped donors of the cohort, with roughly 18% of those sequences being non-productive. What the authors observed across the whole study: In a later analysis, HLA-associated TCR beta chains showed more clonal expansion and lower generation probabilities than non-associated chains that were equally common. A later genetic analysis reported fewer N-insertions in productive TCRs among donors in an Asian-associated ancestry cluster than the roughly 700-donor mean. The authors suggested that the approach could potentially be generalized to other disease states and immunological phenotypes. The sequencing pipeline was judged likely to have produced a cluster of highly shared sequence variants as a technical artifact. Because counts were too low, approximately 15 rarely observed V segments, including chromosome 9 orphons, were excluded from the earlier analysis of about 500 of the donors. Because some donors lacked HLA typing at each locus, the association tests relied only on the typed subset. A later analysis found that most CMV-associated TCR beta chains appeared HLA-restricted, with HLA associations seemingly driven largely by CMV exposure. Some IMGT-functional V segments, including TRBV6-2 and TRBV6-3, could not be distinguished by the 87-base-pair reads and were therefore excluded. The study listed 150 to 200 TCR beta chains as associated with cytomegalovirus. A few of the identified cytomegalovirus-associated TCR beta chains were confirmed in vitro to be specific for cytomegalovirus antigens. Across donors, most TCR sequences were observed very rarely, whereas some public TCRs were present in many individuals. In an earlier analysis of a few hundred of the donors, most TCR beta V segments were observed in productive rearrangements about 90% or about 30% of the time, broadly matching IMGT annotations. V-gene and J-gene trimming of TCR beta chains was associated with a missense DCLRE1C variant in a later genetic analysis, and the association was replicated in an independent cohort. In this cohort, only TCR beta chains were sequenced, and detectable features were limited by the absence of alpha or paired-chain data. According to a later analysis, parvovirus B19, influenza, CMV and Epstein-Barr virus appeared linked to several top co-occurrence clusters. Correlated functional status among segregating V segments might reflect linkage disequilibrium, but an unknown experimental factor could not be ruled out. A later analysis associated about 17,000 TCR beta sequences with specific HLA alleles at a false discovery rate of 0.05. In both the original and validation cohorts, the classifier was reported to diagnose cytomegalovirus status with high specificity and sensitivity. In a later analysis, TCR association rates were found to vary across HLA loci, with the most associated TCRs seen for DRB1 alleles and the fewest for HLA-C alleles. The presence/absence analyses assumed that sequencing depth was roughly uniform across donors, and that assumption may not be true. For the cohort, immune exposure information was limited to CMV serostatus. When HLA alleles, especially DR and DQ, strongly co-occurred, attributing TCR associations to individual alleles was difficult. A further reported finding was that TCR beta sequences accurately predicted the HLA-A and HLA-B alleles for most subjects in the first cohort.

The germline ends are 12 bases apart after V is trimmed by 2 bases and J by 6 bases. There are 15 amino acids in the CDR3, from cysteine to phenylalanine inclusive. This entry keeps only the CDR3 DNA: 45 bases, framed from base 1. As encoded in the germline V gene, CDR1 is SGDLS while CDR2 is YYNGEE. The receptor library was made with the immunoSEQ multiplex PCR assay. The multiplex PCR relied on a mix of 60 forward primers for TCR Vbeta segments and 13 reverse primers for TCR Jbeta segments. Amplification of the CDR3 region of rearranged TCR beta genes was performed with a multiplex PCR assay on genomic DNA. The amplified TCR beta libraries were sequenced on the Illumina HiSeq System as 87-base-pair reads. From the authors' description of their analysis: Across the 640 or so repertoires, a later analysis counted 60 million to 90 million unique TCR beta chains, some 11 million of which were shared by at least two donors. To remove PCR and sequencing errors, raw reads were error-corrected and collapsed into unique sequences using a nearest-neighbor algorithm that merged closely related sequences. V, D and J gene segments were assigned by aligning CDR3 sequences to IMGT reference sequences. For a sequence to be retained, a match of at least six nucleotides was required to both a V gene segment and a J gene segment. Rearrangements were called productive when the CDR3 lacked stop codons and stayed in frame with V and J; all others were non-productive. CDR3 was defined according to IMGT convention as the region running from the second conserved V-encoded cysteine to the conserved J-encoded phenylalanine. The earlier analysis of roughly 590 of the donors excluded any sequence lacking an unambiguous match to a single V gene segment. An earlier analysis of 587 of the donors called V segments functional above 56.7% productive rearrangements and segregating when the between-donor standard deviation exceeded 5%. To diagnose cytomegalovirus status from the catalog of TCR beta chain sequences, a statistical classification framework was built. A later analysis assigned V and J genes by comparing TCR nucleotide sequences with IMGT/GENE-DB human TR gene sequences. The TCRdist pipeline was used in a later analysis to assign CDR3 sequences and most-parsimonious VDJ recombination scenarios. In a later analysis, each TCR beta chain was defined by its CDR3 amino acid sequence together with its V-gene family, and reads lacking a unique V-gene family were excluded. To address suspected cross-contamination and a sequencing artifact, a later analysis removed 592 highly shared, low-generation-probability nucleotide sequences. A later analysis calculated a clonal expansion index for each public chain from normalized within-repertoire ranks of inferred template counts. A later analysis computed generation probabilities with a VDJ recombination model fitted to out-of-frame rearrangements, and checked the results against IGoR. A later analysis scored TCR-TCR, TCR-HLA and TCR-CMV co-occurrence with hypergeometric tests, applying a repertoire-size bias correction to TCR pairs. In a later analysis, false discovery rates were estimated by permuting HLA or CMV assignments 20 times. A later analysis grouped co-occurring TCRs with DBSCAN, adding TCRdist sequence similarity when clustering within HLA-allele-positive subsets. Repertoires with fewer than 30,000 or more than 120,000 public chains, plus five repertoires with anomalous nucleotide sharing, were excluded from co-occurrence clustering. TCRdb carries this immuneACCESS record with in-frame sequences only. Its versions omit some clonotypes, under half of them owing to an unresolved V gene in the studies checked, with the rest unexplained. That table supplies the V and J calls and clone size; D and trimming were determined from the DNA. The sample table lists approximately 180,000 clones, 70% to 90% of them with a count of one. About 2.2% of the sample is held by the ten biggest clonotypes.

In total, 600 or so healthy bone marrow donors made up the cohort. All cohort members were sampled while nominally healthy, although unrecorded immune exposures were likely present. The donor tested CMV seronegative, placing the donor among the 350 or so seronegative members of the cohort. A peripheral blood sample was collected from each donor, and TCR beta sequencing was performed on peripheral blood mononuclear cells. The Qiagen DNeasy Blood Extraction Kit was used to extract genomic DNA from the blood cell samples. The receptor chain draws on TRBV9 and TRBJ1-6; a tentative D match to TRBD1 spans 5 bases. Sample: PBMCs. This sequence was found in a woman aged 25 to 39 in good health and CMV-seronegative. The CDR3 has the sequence CASSVKGQSNSPLHF. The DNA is TGTGCCAGCAGCGTGAAGGGGCAGAGTAATTCACCCCTCCACTTT.